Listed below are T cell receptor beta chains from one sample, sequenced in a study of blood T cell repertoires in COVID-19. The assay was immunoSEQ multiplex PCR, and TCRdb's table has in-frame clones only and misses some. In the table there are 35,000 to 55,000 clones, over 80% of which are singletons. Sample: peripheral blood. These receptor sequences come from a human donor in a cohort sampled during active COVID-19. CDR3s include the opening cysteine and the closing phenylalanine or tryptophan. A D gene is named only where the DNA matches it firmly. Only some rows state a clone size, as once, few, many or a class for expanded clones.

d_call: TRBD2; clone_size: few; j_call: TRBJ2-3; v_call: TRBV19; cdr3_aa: CASSRRGTSVSDTQYF
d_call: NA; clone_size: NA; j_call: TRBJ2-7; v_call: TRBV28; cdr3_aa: CASSLSARGATYEQYF
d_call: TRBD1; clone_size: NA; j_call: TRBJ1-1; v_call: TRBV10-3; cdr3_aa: CAISAGGTGSTEAFF
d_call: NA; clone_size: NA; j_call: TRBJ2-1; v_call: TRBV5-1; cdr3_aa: CASSTTSTSYNEQFF
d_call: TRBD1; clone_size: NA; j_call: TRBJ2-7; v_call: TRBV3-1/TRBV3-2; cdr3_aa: CASSRLFRQGYSYEQYF
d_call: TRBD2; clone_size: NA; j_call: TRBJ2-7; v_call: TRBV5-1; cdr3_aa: CASREAGTSGSLSYEQYF
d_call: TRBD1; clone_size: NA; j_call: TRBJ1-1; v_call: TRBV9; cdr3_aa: CASSKGQGAGTEAFF
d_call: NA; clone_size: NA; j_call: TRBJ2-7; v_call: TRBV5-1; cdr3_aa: CASSTGQYEQYF
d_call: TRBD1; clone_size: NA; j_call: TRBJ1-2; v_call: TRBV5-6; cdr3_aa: CASSLWDRIWGGYTF
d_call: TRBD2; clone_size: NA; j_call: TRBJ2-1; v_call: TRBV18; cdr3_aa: CASSPRGSGSSNEQFF
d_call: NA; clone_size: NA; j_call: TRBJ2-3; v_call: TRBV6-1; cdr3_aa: CASSEEVGVSDTQYF
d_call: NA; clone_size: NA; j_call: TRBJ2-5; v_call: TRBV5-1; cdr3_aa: CASSSGTSFIETQYF
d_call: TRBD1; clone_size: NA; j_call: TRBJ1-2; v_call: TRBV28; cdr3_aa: CTSIPGQGGFYGYTF
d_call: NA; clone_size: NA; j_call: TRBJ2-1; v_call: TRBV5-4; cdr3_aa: CASGSGSYNEQFF
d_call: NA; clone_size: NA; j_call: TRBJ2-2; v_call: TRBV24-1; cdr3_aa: CATSDKSGYTGELFF
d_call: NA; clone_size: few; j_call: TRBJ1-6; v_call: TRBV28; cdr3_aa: CASSSRRGGGSPLHF
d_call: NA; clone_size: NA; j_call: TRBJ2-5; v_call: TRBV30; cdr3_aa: CAWERGIQETQYF
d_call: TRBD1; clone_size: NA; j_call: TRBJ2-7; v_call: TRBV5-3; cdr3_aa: CARRPLTGVWYEQYF
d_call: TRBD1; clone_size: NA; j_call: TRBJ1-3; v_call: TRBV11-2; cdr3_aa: CASSLDRVVGNTIYF
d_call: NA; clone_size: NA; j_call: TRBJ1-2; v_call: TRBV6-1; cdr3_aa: CASSEGRGYGYTF
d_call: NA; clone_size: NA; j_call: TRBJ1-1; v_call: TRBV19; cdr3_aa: CASSYPRTNTEAFF
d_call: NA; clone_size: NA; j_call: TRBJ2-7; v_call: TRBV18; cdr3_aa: CASSPGMGSSYEQYF
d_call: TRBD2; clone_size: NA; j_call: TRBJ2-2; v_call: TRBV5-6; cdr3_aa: CASSSTTSGWTGELFF
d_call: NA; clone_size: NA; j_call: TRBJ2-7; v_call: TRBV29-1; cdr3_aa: CSVWTASYEQYF
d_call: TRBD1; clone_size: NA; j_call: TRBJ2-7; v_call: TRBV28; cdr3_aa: CASSKTGGNYEQYF
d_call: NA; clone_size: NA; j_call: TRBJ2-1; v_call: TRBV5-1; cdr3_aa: CASSLGANEQFF
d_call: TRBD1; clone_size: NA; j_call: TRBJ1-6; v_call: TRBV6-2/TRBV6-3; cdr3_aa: CASSLQGNNSPLHF
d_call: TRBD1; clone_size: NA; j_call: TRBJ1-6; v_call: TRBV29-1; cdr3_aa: CSVSTGGSAPLHF
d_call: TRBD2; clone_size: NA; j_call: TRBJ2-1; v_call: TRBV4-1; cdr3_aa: CASSHGLALYNEQFF
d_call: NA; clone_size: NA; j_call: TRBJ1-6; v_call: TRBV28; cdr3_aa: CASSFASSYNSPLHF
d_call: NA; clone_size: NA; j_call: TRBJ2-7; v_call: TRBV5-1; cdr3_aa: CASSGGATYEQYF
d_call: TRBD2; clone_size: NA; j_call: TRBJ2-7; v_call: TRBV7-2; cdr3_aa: CASSYLAVSYEQYF
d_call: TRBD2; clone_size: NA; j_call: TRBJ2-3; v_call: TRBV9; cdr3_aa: CASSPIAGGVGDTQYF
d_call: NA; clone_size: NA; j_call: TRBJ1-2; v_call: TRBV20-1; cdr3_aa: CSASQGGGYTF
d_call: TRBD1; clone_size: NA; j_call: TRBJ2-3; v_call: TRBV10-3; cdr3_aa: CAISRQGRADTQYF
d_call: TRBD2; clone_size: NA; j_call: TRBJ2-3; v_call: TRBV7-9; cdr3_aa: CASSLDSGIADTQYF
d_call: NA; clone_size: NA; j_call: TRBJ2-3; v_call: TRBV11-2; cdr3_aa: CASTGLQVSTDTQYF
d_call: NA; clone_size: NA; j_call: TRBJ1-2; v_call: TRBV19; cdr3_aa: CASSTRTENYGYTF
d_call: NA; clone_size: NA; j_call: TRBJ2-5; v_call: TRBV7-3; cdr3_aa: CASSSGTDYKGTQYF
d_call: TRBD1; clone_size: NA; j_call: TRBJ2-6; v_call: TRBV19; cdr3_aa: CASRTTGGFGANVLTF
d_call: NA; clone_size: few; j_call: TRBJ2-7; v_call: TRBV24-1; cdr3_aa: CATSDSRSRQYF
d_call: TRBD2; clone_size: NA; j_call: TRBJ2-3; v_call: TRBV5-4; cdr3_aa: CASSSPSGRGSDTQYF
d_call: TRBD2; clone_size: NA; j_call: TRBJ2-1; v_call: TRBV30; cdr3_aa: CAWTSGSINEQFF
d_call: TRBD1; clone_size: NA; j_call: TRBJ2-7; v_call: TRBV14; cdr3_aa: CASSQFTGGLSYEQYF
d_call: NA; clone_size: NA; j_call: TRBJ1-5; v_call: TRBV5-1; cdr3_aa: CASSLGQLNQPQHF
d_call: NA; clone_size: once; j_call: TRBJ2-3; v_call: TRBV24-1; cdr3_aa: CATSDSRGSDTQYF
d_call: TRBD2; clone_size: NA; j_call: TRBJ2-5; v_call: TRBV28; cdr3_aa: CASSLYSIGLAGPKNPSPQYF
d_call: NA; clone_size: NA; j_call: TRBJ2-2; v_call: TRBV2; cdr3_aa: CASSTTGTSNTGELFF
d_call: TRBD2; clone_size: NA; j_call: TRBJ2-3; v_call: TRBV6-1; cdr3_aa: CASSEVSGSGADTQYF
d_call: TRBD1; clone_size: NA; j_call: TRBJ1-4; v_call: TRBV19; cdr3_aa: CASSRTGGASTNEKLFF
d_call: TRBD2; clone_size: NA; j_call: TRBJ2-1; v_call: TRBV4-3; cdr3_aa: CASSQDAGAYNEQFF
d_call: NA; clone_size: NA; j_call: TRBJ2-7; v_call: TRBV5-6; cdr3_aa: CASSPRTAPLGYEQYF
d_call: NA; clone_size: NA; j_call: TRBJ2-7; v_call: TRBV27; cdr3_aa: CASSLWARGPYEQYF
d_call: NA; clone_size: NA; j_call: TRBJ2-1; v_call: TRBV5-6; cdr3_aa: CASSFDMDFVDEQFF
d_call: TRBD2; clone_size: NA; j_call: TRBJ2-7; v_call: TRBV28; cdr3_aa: CASSPLISGSGGGQYF
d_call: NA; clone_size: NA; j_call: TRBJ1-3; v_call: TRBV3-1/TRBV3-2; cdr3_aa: CASSAALYSGNTIYF
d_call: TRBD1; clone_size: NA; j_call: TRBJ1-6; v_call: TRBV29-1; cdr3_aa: CSVSYGQGNSPLHF
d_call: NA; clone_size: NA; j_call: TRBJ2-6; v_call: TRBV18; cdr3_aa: CASSSGTFSGANVLTF
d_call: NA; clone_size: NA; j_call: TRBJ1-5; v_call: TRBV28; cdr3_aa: CASGRGTPQPQHF
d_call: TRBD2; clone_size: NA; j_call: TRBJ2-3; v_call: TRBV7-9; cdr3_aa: CASSLGLGTSGSVQYF